This TCR beta chain was profiled in a study of cytomegalovirus exposure and HLA in healthy donors. The J segment lost 3 bases and the V segment lost 6 bases, leaving 7 bases of the junction unmatched. CDR1 is SGDLS and CDR2 is YYNGEE in the germline V gene. CDR3 length: 14 amino acids. Measured with immunoSEQ multiplex PCR; TCRdb has only the in-frame clones, and not every one. The sample holds roughly 280,000 clones, roughly 85% seen once. This chain uses TRBV9 with TRBJ2-7; 9 bases agree with TRBD1. Sequencing used PBMCs. The clonotype was recovered from a woman younger than 35 in good health and CMV-seronegative. This CDR3 is CASNDRGSFYEQYF. DNA for the CDR3: TGTGCCAGCAACGACAGGGGGAGTTTCTACGAGCAGTACTTC. The full variable domain, completed using reference TRBV9 and TRBJ2-7, is DSGVTQTPKHLITATGQRVTLRCSPRSGDLSVYWYQQSLDQGLQFLIQYYNGEERAKGNILERFSAQQFPDLHSELNLSSLELGDSALYFCASNDRGSFYEQYFGPGTRLTVT.